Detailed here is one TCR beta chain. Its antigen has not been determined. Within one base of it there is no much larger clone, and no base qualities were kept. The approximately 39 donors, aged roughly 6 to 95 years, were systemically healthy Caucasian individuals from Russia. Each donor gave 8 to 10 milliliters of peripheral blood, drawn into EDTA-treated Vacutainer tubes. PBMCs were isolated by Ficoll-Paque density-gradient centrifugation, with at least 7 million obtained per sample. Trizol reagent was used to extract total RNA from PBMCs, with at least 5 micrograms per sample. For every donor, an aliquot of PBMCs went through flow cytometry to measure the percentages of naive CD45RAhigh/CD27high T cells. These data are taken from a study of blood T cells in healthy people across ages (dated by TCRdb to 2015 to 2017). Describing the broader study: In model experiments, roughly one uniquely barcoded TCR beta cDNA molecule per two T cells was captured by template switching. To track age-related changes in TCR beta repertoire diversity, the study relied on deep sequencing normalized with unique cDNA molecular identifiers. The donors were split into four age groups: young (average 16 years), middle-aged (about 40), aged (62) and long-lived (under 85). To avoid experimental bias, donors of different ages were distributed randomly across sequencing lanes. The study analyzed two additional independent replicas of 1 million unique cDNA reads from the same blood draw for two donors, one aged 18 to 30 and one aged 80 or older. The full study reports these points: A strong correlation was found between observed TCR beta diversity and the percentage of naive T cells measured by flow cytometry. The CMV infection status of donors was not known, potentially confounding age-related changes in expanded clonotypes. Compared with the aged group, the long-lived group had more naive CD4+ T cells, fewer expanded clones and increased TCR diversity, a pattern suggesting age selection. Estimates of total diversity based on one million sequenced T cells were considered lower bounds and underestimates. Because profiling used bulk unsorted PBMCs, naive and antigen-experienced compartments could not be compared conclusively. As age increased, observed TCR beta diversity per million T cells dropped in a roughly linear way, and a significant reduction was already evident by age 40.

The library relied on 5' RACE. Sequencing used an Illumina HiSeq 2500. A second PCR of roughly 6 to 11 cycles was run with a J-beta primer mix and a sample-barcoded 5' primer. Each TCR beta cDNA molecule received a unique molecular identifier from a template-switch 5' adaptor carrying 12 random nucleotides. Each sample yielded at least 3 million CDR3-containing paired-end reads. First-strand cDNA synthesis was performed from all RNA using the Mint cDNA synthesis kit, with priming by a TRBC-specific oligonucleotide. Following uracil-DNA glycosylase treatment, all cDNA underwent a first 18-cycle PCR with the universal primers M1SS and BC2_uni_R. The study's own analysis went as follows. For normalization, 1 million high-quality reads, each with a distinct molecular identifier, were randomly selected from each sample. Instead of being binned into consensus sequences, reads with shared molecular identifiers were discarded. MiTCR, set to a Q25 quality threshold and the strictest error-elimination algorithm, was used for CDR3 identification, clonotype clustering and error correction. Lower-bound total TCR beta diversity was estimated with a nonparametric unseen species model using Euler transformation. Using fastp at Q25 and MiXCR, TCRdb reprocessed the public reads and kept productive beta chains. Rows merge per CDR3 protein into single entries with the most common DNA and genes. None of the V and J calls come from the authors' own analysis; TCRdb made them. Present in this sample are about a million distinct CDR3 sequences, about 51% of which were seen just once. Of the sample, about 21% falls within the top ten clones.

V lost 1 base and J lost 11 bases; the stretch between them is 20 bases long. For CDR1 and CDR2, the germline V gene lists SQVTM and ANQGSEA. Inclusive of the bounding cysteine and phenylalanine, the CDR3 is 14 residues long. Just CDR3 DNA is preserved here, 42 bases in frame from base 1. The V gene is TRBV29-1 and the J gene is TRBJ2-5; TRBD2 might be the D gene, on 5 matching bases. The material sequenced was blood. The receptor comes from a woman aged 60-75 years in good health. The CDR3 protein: CSVEVIVEGVEQYF. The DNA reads TGCAGCGTTGAAGTAATCGTTGAGGGAGTTGAGCAGTACTTC.